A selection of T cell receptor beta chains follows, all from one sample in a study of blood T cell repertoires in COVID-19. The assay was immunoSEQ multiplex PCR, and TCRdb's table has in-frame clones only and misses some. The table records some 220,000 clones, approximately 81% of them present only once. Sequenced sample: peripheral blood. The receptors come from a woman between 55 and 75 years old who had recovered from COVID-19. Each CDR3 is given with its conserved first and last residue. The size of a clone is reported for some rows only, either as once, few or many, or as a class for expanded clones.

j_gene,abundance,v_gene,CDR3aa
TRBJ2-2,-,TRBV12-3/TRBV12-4,CASSLEDGELFF
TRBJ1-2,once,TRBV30,CAWSVTFSNYGYTF
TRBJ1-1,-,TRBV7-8,CASSLARRAEAFF
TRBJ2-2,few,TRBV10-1,CASSEGTGGLAGELFF
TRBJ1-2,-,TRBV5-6,CASSLGGAGGYTF
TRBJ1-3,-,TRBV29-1,CSVGTGVNGNTIYF
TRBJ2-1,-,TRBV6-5,CASRDRGTEQFF
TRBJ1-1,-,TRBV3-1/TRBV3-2,CASSRQGGEAFF
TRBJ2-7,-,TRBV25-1,CASSDASETRYEQYF
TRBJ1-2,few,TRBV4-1,CASSQEASDRAYGYTF